One T cell receptor beta chain is described in this entry. Profiled with immunoSEQ multiplex PCR; TCRdb holds only in-frame clones, not every one. Found here are about 50,000 clones, around four fifths of them singletons; the top ten hold 5.2%. These data originate in a study of blood T cell repertoires in COVID-19. Study-level background: Acute-phase and convalescent COVID-19 samples originated in the United States, Italy and Spain. Sample material is recorded as cDNA or gDNA derived from T cells, B-cell-depleted T cells, or PBMCs.

Trimming shortened V by 6 bases and J by 1 base, and 13 bases separated the two germline ends. This CDR3 contains 15 residues. Germline CDR1 and CDR2: LNHDA and SQIVND (reference sequence). The sequence derives from a human donor in a cohort sampled during active COVID-19. Material for sequencing was peripheral blood. V usage is TRBV19 and J usage is TRBJ1-3; TRBD1 might be the D (6 bases). CDR3 region: CASRDSSFSGNTIYF. The CDR3, as DNA: TGTGCCAGTAGGGACAGTTCATTTTCTGGAAACACCATATATTTT.